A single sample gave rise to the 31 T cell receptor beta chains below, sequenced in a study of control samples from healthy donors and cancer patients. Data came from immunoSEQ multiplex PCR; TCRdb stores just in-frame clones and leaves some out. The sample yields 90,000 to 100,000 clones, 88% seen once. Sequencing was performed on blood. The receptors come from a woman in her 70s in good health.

CDR3 nucleotide sequence: TGTGCCAGCAGCTTGCAGGGGGCGGTGACTGAAGCTTTCTTT. As protein: CASSLQGAVTEAFF. The chain combines TRBV5-5 with TRBJ1-1; 8 bases map to TRBD1. Losses at the gene ends were 1 base for V and 5 bases for J; bases not matched to a gene: 4. Germline-derived CDR1 and CDR2 are SGHKS and YYEKEE (reference sequence). CDR3 length equals 14 residues. Supplemented by reference TRBV5-5 and TRBJ1-1, the full variable domain reads DAGVTQSPTHLIKTRGQQVTLRCSPISGHKSVSWYQQVLGQGPQFIFQYYEKEERGRGNFPDRFSARQFPNYSSELNVNALLLGDSALYLCASSLQGAVTEAFFGQGTRLTVV.

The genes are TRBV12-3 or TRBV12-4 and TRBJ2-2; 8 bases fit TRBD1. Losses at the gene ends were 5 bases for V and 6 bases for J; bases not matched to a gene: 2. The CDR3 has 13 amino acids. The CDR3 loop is CASSQTGAGELFF. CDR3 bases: TGTGCCAGCAGTCAGACAGGGGCCGGGGAGCTGTTTTTT.

CDR3 DNA: TGTGCCAGCCGGGAGACAGGGAAGAACACTGAAGCTTTCTTT. Translation gives CASRETGKNTEAFF. The rearrangement uses TRBV25-1 and TRBJ1-1; 7 bases line up with TRBD1. The CDR3 consists of 14 residues. Trimming at V came to 8 bases and at J to 1 base, leaving 7 bases not matched to a gene. Germline V lookup: CDR1 MGHDK, CDR2 SYGVNS.

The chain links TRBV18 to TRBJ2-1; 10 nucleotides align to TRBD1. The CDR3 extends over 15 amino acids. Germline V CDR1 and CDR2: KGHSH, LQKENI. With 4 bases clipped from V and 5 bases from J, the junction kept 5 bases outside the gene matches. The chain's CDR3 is CASSRQGARNNEQFF. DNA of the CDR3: TGTGCCAGCTCACGACAGGGGGCGCGGAACAATGAGCAGTTCTTC. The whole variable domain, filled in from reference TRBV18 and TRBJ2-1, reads NAGVMQNPRHLVRRRGQEARLRCSPMKGHSHVYWYRQLPEEGLKFMVYLQKENIIDESGMPKERFSAEFPKEGPSILRIQQVVRGDSAAYFCASSRQGARNNEQFFGPGTRLTVL.

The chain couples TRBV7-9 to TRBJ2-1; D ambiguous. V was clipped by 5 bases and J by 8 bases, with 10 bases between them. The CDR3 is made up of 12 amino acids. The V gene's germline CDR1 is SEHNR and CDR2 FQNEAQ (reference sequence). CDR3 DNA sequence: TGTGCCAGCAGCCTGGACGGCTATGAGCAGTTCTTC. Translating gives CASSLDGYEQFF.

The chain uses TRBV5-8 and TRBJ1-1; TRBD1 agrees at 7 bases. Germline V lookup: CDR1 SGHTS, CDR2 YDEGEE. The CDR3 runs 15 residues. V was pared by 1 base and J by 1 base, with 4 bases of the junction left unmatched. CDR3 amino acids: CASSLPRQGNTEAFF. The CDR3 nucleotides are TGTGCCAGCAGCTTGCCTCGACAGGGGAACACTGAAGCTTTCTTT.

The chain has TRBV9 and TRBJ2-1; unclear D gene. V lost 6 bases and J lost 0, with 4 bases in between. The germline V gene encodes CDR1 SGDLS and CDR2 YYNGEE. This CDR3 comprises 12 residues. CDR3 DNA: TGTGCCAGCACCAGCTCCTACAATGAGCAGTTCTTC. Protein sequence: CASTSSYNEQFF.

The CDR3 sequence: CASRGQGIQYF. The CDR3 coding sequence is TGTGCCAGCAGGGGACAAGGCATTCAGTACTTC. The V gene is TRBV2, the J gene TRBJ2-4; a possible D gene is TRBD1 (6 bases). This CDR3 has 11 residues. V was pared by 6 bases and J by 9 bases, with 9 bases between. The V gene's germline CDR1 is SNHLY and CDR2 FYNNEI.

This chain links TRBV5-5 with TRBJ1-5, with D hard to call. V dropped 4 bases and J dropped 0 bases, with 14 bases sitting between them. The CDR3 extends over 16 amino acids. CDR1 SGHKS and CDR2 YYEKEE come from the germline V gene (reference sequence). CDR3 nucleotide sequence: TGTGCCAGCAGCCTCGAACCGGGAATTAGCAATCAGCCCCAGCATTTT. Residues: CASSLEPGISNQPQHF.

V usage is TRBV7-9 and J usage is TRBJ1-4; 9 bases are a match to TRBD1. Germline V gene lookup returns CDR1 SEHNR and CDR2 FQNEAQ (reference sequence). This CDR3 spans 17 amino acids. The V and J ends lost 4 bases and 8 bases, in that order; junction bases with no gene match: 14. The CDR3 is CASSSTKRTGVEEKLFF. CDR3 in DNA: TGTGCCAGCAGCTCCACCAAGAGGACAGGGGTTGAGGAAAAACTGTTTTTT.

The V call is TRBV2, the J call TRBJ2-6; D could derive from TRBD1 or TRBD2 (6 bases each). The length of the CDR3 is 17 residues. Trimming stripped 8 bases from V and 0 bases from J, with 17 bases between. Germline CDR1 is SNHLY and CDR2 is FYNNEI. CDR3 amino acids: CASFSGGPLSGANVLTF. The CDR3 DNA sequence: TGTGCCAGCTTTTCCGGGGGCCCCCTCTCTGGGGCCAACGTCCTGACTTTC.

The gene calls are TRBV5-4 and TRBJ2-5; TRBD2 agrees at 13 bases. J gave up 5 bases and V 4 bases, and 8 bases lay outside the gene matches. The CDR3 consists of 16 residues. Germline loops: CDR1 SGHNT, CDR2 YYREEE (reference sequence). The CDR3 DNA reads TGTGCCAGCAGCCCAACCGGGACTAGCGGGATTGAGACCCAGTACTTC. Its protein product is CASSPTGTSGIETQYF.

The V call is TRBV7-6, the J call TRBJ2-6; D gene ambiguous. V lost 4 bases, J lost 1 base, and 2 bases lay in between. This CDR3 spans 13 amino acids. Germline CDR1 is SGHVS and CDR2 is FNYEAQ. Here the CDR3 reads CASSYSGANVLTF. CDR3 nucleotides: TGTGCCAGCAGCTATTCTGGGGCCAACGTCCTGACTTTC.

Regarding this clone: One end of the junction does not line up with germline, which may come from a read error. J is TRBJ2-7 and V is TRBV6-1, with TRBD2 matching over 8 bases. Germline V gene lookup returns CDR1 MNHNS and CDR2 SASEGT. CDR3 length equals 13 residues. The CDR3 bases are TGTGCCAGCACTGAAGCGGGGGTGTACGAGCAGTACTTC. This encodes CASTEAGVYEQYF.

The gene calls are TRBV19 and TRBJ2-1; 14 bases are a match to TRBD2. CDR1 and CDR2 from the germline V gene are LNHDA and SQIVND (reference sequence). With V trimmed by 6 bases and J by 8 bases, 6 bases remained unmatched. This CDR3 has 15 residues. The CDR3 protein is CASSMTSGRGHEQFF. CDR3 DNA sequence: TGTGCCAGTAGCATGACTAGCGGGAGGGGACATGAGCAGTTCTTC.

CDR3 coding DNA: TGTGCCAGCAGCCCCGGGACAGGGATAGAAGCTTTCTTT. Amino acids: CASSPGTGIEAFF. The chain has TRBV6-5 and TRBJ1-1; 9 bases line up with TRBD1. There are 13 residues in the CDR3. V was pared by 6 bases and J by 8 bases, with 7 bases of the junction left unmatched. Germline values: CDR1 MNHEY, CDR2 SVGAGI.

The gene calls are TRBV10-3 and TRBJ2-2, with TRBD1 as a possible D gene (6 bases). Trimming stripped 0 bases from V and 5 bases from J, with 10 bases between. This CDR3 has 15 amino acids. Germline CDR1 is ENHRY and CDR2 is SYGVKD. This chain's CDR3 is CAISESQGITGELFF. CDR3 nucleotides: TGTGCCATCAGTGAGTCCCAGGGGATTACCGGGGAGCTGTTTTTT.

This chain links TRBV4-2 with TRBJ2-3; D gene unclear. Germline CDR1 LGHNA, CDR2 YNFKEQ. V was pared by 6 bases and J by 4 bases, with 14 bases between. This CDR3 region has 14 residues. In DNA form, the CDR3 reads TGTGCCAGCAGTGTGGCGTCAGTAGCAGATACGCAGTATTTT. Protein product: CASSVASVADTQYF.

DNA for the CDR3: TGCGCCAGCAGCCATAGGGACAGGGGAGGAGACACCATATATTTT. It translates to CASSHRDRGGDTIYF. This rearrangement joins TRBV10-2 to TRBJ1-3, with TRBD1 identical over 10 bases. Germline loops: CDR1 WSHSY, CDR2 SAAADI. Trimming removed 6 bases from V and 8 bases from J; junction bases left unmatched: 10. The CDR3 covers 15 residues.

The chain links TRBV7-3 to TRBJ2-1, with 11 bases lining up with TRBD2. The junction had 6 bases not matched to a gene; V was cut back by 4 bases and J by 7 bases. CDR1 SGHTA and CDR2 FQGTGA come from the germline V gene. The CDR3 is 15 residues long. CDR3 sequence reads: CASSSTGLAANEQFF. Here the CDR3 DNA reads TGTGCCAGCAGCTCGACGGGACTAGCGGCAAATGAGCAGTTCTTC.

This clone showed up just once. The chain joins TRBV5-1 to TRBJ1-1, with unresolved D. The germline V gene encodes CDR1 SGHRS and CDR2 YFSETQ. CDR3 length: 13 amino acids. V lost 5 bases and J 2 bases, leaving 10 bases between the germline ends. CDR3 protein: CASRVQGNTEAFF. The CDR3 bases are TGCGCCAGCAGAGTCCAAGGAAACACTGAAGCTTTCTTT. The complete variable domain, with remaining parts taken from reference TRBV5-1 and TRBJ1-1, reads KAGVTQTPRYLIKTRGQQVTLSCSPISGHRSVSWYQQTPGQGLQFLFEYFSETQRNKGNFPGRFSGRQFSNSRSEMNVSTLELGDSALYLCASRVQGNTEAFFGQGTRLTVV.

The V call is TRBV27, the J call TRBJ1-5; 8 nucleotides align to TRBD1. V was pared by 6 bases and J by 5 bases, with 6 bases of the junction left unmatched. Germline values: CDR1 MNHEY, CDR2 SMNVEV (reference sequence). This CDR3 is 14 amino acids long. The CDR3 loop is CASRDRAVDQPQHF. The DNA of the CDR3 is TGTGCCAGCAGGGACAGGGCGGTGGATCAGCCCCAGCATTTT.

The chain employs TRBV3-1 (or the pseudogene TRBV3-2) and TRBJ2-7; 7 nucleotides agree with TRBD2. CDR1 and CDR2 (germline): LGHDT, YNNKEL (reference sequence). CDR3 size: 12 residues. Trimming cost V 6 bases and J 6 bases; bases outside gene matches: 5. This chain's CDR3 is CASSQRTSEQYF. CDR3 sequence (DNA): TGTGCCAGCAGTCAAAGGACTAGCGAGCAGTACTTC.

This CDR3 reads CASSPQGGTAYEQYF. CDR3 DNA: TGCGCCAGCAGCCCGCAGGGCGGCACCGCCTACGAGCAGTACTTC. V and J are TRBV5-1 and TRBJ2-7, with a weak D call TRBD1 (5 bases). This CDR3 comprises 15 residues. V was shortened by 4 bases and J by 2 bases, with 16 bases between the two germline ends. From germline, CDR1 is SGHRS and CDR2 YFSETQ.

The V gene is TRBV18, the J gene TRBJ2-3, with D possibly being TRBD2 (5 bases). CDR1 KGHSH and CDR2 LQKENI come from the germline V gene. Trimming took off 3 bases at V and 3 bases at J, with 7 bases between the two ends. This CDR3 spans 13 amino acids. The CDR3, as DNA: TGTGCCAGCTCACCTGGCGGGACAGATACGCAGTATTTT. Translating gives CASSPGGTDTQYF.

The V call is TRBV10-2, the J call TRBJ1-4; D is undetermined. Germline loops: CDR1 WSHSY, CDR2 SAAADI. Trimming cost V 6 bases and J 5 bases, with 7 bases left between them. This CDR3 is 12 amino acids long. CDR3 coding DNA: TGCGCCAGCAGCCCCAGGAATGAAAAACTGTTTTTT. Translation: CASSPRNEKLFF.

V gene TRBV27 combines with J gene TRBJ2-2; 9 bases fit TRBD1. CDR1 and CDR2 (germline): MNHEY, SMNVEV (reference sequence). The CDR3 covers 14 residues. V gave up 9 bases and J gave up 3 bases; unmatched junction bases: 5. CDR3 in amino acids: CASRTGAYTGELFF. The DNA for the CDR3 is TGTGCCAGTCGGACAGGGGCGTACACCGGGGAGCTGTTTTTT.

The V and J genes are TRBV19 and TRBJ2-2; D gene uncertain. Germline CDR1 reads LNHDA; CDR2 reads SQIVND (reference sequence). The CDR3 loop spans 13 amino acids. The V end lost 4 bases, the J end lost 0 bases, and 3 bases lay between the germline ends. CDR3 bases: TGTGCCAGTAGTAACCCGAACACCGGGGAGCTGTTTTTT. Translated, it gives CASSNPNTGELFF.

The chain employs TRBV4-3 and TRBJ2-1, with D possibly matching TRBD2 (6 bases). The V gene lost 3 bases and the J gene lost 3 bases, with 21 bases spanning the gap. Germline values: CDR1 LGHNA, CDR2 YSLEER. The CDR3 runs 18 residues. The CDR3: CASSQSPPAGYGYNEQFF. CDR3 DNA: TGCGCCAGCAGCCAGAGCCCGCCGGCGGGATACGGCTACAATGAGCAGTTCTTC.

This chain's CDR3 is CASSFITPSKDGYTF. The CDR3 DNA follows: TGTGCCAGCAGCTTTATAACCCCTTCCAAGGATGGCTACACCTTC. The J gene is TRBJ1-2, the V gene TRBV13, with D uncertain. V was pared by 3 bases and J by 6 bases, with 17 bases between. CDR3 size: 15 residues. From germline, CDR1 is PRHDT and CDR2 FYEKMQ (reference sequence). The full variable domain, with the rest looked up from reference TRBV13 and TRBJ1-2, is AAGVIQSPRHLIKEKRETATLKCYPIPRHDTVYWYQQGPGQDPQFLISFYEKMQSDKGSIPDRFSAQQFSDYHSELNMSSLELGDSALYFCASSFITPSKDGYTFGSGTRLTVV.

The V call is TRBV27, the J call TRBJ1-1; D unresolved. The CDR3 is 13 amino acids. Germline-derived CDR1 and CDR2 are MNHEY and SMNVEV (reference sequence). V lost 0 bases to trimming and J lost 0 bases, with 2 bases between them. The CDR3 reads CASSLSLNTEAFF. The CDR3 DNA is TGTGCCAGCAGTTTATCGTTGAACACTGAAGCTTTCTTT.